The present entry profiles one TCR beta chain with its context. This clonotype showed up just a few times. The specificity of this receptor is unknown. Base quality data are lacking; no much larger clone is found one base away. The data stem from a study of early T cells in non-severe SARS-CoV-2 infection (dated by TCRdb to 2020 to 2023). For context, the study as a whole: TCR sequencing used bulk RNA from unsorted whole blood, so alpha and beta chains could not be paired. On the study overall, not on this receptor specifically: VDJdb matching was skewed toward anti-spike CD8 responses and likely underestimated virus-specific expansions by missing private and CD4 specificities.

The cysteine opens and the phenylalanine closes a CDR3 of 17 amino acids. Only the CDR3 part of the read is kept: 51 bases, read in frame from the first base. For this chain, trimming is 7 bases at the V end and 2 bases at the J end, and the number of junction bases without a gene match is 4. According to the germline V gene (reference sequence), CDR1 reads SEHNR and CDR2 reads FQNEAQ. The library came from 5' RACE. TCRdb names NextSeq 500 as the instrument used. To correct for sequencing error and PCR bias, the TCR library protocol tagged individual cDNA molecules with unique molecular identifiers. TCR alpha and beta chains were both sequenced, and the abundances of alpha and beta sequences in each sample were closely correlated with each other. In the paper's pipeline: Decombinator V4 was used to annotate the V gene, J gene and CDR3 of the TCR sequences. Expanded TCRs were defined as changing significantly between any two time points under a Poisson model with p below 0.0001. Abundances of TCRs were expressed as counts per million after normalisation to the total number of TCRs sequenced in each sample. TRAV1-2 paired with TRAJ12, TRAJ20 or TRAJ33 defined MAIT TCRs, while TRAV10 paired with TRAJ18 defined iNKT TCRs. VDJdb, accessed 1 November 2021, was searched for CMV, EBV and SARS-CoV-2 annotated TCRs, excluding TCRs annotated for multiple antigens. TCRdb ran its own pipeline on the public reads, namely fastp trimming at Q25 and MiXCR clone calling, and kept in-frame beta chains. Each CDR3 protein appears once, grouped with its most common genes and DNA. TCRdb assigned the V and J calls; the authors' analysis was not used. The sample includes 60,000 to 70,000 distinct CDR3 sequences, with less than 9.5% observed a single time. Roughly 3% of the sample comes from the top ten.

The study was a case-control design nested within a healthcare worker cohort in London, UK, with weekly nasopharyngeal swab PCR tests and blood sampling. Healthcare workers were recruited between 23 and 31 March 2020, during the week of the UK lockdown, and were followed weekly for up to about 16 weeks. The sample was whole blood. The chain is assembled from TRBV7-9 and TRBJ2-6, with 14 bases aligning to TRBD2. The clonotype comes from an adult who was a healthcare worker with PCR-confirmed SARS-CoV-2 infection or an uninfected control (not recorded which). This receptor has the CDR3 CASNTGLAGAGANVLTF. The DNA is TGTGCCAGCAACACGGGACTAGCGGGAGCTGGGGCCAACGTCCTGACTTTC.